This TCR beta chain appears in the sequencing data of a study of preoperative IRX-2 immunotherapy in early breast cancer. This clone has only one observation. Data came from immunoSEQ multiplex PCR; TCRdb stores just in-frame clones and leaves some out. The data contain about 15,000 clones, approximately 91% of them singletons. Treatment defined: preoperative locoregional IRX-2 cytokine immunotherapy. Preoperative locoregional IRX-2 cytokine immunotherapy was tested in the phase Ib source study. This TCR was recovered from a human donor with breast cancer. This sample was gathered from a patient treated with IRX-2 immunotherapy.

The CDR3 loop reads CASAQGQGASGNTIYF. The CDR3, as DNA: TGTGCCAGCGCTCAGGGACAGGGGGCCTCTGGAAACACCATATATTTT. J is TRBJ1-3 and V is TRBV18, with TRBD1 matching 12 bases. The germline V gene has CDR1 KGHSH and CDR2 LQKENI. This CDR3 is 16 amino acids long. V was clipped by 8 bases and J by 0 bases; unmatched bases: 5.